This T cell receptor (beta chain) was identified during a study of breast tumors, draining lymph nodes, adjacent tissues. Study findings and constraints: Data fit most tumor T cells coming from lymph node, expanding in tumor. That most tumor T cells come from lymph nodes remained unproven. Compared with lymph nodes, tumors were less diverse; compared with nontumor tissue, more. Luminal-like breast cancer showed significantly greater tumor-nontumor repertoire similarity than basal-like breast cancer did.

The lymph nodes were axillary draining lymph nodes from breast cancer patients. This clonotype was found many times. What it binds is not known. One end of the junction varies from germline; a read error may be responsible. TCRdb reprocessed the multiplex PCR reads via MiXCR and lists one record per CDR3 protein. The sample carries roughly 120,000 distinct CDR3 sequences, just under 20% recorded once. The clonotype originates from a female donor with breast cancer. Some clones in this sample may be carry-over from other donors' samples. Sequencing was performed on axillary lymph node tissue.

CDR3 sequence reads: CASSLVGTADTQYF. The CDR3 nucleotides are TGTGCTAGCAGCTTAGTGGGGACAGCAGATACGCAGTATTTT. The V and J genes are TRBV7-7 and TRBJ2-3; 7 nucleotides agree with TRBD1. CDR1 SSHAT and CDR2 FNYEAQ come from the germline V gene (reference sequence). CDR3 size: 14 residues.